This T cell receptor (beta chain) was profiled in a study of Graves' ophthalmopathy and Graves' hyperthyroidism. TCR beta CDR3 regions were amplified from RNA transcripts. In the first round, RT-PCR was carried out with HTBI primers, and a multiplex PCR formed the second round. A single record per CDR3 protein comes from TCRdb applying MiXCR to the multiplex PCR reads. The table has roughly 600,000 distinct CDR3 sequences, approximately 37% seen once. Trimming at V came to 2 bases and at J to 7 bases, leaving 5 bases not matched to a gene. Germline CDR1 reads SGHVS; CDR2 reads FQNEAQ. The CDR3 loop spans 14 amino acids. This clonotype was detected many times.

The sample consisted of peripheral blood or thyroid tissue (not recorded which). The chain recombines TRBV7-8 with TRBJ1-5, with 7 bases matching TRBD1. The receptor was isolated from an adult man with Graves' hyperthyroidism. For the CDR3, the DNA is TGTGCCAGCAGCTTAAGACAGGGATACCAGCCCCAGCATTTT. Translating it yields CASSLRQGYQPQHF. The full variable domain, with the rest looked up from reference TRBV7-8 and TRBJ1-5, is GAGVSQSPRYKVAKRGQDVALRCDPISGHVSLFWYQQALGQGPEFLTYFQNEAQLDKSGLPSDRFFAERPEGSVSTLKIQRTQQEDSAVYLCASSLRQGYQPQHFGDGTRLSIL.